This is a list of T cell receptor beta chains from one sample in a study of blood T cell repertoires in COVID-19. Sequencing was performed with immunoSEQ multiplex PCR; in TCRdb, only in-frame clones are kept and a portion is missing. The table lists 300,000 to 400,000 clones, 80% to 90% of them singletons. The sequenced sample was peripheral blood. Receptors originate from a woman under 40 with COVID-19, enrolled during active disease. The conserved cysteine and the conserved F or W are not part of the CDR3 here. A D gene is named only where the DNA matches it firmly.

d_call: NA; v_call: TRBV2; cdr3_aa: ASSEASPGGNQPQH
d_call: NA; v_call: TRBV3-1/TRBV3-2; cdr3_aa: ASSQGGRGNQPQH
d_call: NA; v_call: TRBV3-1/TRBV3-2; cdr3_aa: ASSPTSRETQY
d_call: TRBD2; v_call: TRBV7-2; cdr3_aa: ASSSQGTSQTGELF
d_call: NA; v_call: TRBV3-1/TRBV3-2; cdr3_aa: ASSQVRSGVGNEQF
d_call: NA; v_call: TRBV19; cdr3_aa: ASRREMNTEAF
d_call: NA; v_call: TRBV12-3/TRBV12-4; cdr3_aa: ASSPQEVFLH
d_call: NA; v_call: TRBV5-1; cdr3_aa: ASSLVAPREQF
d_call: NA; v_call: TRBV3-1/TRBV3-2; cdr3_aa: ASSQEDSSYEQY
d_call: NA; v_call: TRBV4-1; cdr3_aa: ASSRDSEAFYGYT
d_call: NA; v_call: TRBV6-2/TRBV6-3; cdr3_aa: ASSERSYNSPLH
d_call: NA; v_call: TRBV29-1; cdr3_aa: SSDRGLETQY
d_call: NA; v_call: TRBV5-4; cdr3_aa: ASSLEGQDANTEAF
d_call: NA; v_call: TRBV18; cdr3_aa: ASSPFPPGNQPQH
d_call: TRBD2; v_call: TRBV5-4; cdr3_aa: ASSLAGWGDSGEPQETQY
d_call: TRBD1; v_call: TRBV19; cdr3_aa: ASSIRGDNSPLH
d_call: TRBD1; v_call: TRBV27; cdr3_aa: ASSQSQGVEHGELF
d_call: NA; v_call: TRBV12-3/TRBV12-4; cdr3_aa: ASTKKLSTEAF
d_call: NA; v_call: TRBV15; cdr3_aa: ATSRIGAPLGEQF
d_call: NA; v_call: TRBV7-9; cdr3_aa: ASSLQGASYEQY
d_call: TRBD2; v_call: TRBV24-1; cdr3_aa: ATSDRGAGPGELF
d_call: NA; v_call: TRBV11-2; cdr3_aa: ASTLERGSTEAF
d_call: NA; v_call: TRBV7-8; cdr3_aa: ASSPGAGRRSNQPQP
d_call: TRBD2; v_call: TRBV5-4; cdr3_aa: ASSSPRREGYTGELF
d_call: NA; v_call: TRBV6-2/TRBV6-3; cdr3_aa: ASRLGATDTQY
d_call: TRBD2; v_call: TRBV4-3; cdr3_aa: ASSLSGGYNEQF
d_call: NA; v_call: TRBV4-2; cdr3_aa: ASSQEGGGYNEQF
d_call: TRBD1; v_call: TRBV9; cdr3_aa: ASSVDAGGLNTEAF
d_call: NA; v_call: TRBV18; cdr3_aa: ASSPSLQGGTEAF
d_call: NA; v_call: TRBV24-1; cdr3_aa: ATSDLTGTQY
d_call: TRBD2; v_call: TRBV29-1; cdr3_aa: SVARGGSDNTGELF
d_call: TRBD2; v_call: TRBV24-1; cdr3_aa: ATSSLAGGRNEQF
d_call: NA; v_call: TRBV3-1/TRBV3-2; cdr3_aa: ASSQDGGAGNEQF
d_call: NA; v_call: TRBV11-2; cdr3_aa: ASSLASTGELF
d_call: NA; v_call: TRBV29-1; cdr3_aa: SGGRTDTQY
d_call: TRBD1; v_call: TRBV2; cdr3_aa: ASSLGQGAPYGYT
d_call: TRBD2; v_call: TRBV29-1; cdr3_aa: SVEDSKASGLKYASTDTQY
d_call: TRBD1; v_call: TRBV6-2/TRBV6-3; cdr3_aa: ASSPARTGWYSNQPQH
d_call: NA; v_call: TRBV18; cdr3_aa: ASSSEQGVDGYT
d_call: TRBD1; v_call: TRBV6-5; cdr3_aa: ASSIDRDSEAF
d_call: NA; v_call: TRBV5-8; cdr3_aa: ASSLVGGRTQY
d_call: NA; v_call: TRBV19; cdr3_aa: ASSHEGSTDTQY
d_call: NA; v_call: TRBV4-1; cdr3_aa: ASSQESLARRDWWYNEQF
d_call: TRBD2; v_call: TRBV25-1; cdr3_aa: ASSLAGGDEQF
d_call: NA; v_call: TRBV11-3; cdr3_aa: ASSLGSQRSGELF
d_call: NA; v_call: TRBV27; cdr3_aa: ASSLGAGNPYNEQF
d_call: TRBD1; v_call: TRBV27; cdr3_aa: ASSSRQGWQDTQY
d_call: NA; v_call: TRBV6-2/TRBV6-3; cdr3_aa: ASGLISTTRTDTQY
d_call: TRBD2; v_call: TRBV6-2/TRBV6-3; cdr3_aa: ASSRLAGNTGELF
d_call: NA; v_call: TRBV27; cdr3_aa: ASTPGGGNSPLH
d_call: NA; v_call: TRBV11-2; cdr3_aa: ASSLETASNTGELF
d_call: NA; v_call: TRBV5-1; cdr3_aa: ASSLGIPRNTGELF
d_call: TRBD2; v_call: TRBV28; cdr3_aa: ASSLLRWRAGAAESDTQY
d_call: NA; v_call: TRBV5-1; cdr3_aa: ASSWDLLGENTEAF